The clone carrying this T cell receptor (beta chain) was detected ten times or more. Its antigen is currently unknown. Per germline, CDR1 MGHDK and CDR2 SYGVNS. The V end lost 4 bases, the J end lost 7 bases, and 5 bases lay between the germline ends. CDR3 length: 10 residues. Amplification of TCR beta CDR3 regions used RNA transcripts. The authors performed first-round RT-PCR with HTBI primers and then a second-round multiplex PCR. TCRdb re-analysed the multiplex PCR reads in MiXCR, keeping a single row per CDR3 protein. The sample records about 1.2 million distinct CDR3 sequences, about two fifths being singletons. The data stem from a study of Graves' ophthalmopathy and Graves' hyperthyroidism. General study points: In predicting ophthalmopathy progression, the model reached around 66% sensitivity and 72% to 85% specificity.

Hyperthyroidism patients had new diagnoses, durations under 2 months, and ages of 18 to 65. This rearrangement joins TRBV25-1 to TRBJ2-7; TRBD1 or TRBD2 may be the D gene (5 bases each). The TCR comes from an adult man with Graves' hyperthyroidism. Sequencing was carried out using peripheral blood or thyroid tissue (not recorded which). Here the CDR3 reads CASSGGEQYF. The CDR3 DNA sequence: TGTGCCAGCAGTGGGGGGGAGCAGTACTTC.